Listed here are 15 T cell receptor beta chains from one sample, sequenced in a study of blood T cells in healthy people across ages. Combining a sample-barcoded 5' primer with a J-beta primer mix, a second PCR ran for roughly 7 to 11 cycles. TCRdb re-called the 5' RACE reads through MiXCR, storing one row per CDR3 protein. Here the sample spans 750,000 to 950,000 distinct CDR3 sequences, approximately 24% being singletons. This sample also belongs to another study, concerning T cells of mothers and their children.

Material for sequencing was blood. The receptors shown here come from a boy aged 10-17 years in good health.

Only a few counts were recorded for this clonotype. This chain uses TRBV6-5 with TRBJ1-6; TRBD1 matches at 9 bases. Trimming cost V 6 bases and J 6 bases; bases outside gene matches: 6. Germline lookup yields CDR1 MNHEY and CDR2 SVGAGI. There are 15 residues in the CDR3. The CDR3: CASRTMDRGNSPLHF. DNA of the CDR3: TGTGCCAGCAGGACCATGGACAGGGGTAATTCACCCCTCCACTTT.

The CDR3 DNA sequence: TGTGCCAGCAGCGTAGAGGGAGCGCTTAGCACAGATACGCAGTATTTT. It is translated as CASSVEGALSTDTQYF. This chain links TRBV9 with TRBJ2-3, with D possibly TRBD2 on 5 matching bases. The germline CDR1 and CDR2 sequences are SGDLS and YYNGEE. This CDR3 has 16 amino acids. Trimming pared 0 bases from V and 0 bases from J, leaving 11 bases between. Using reference TRBV9 and TRBJ2-3 for the parts outside the CDR3, the full variable domain is DSGVTQTPKHLITATGQRVTLRCSPRSGDLSVYWYQQSLDQGLQFLIQYYNGEERAKGNILERFSAQQFPDLHSELNLSSLELGDSALYFCASSVEGALSTDTQYFGPGTRLTVL.

This clonotype has more than one count but fewer than ten. This sequence joins TRBV4-1 and TRBJ2-5; D may match TRBD1 or TRBD2 (5 bases each). This CDR3 has 15 amino acids. The germline CDR1 and CDR2 sequences are MGHRA and YSYEKL. V shed 2 bases and J shed 0 bases, with 10 bases lying between them. CDR3 loop: CASSQTGTNQETQYF. CDR3 DNA: TGCGCCAGCAGCCAAACTGGGACGAACCAAGAGACCCAGTACTTC.

The chain recombines TRBV27 with TRBJ2-1, with D perhaps TRBD2 (5 bases). The CDR3 has 15 residues. V shed 5 bases and J shed 0 bases, with 11 bases lying between them. Per the germline V gene, CDR1 is MNHEY and CDR2 is SMNVEV (reference sequence). The CDR3 reads CASSNPRVSYNEQFF. The DNA of the CDR3 is TGTGCCAGCAGTAATCCGAGGGTCTCCTACAATGAGCAGTTCTTC.

The V and J genes are TRBV29-1 and TRBJ2-1; 8 positions agree with TRBD2. The CDR3 is 14 amino acids. CDR1 is SQVTM, CDR2 ANQGSEA, per germline. V shed 4 bases, J shed 4 bases, and the junction held 6 bases outside the gene matches. The CDR3 DNA is TGCAGCGTTGCCCCGGGACTAGTGTACAATGAGCAGTTCTTC. The encoded protein is CSVAPGLVYNEQFF.

This sequence joins TRBV28 and TRBJ1-5; D possibly corresponds to TRBD1 (6 bases). The germline V gene encodes CDR1 MDHEN and CDR2 SYDVKM. The CDR3 runs 12 residues. V was pared by 6 bases and J by 9 bases, with 12 bases between. CDR3 in DNA: TGTGCCAGCAGAGGACAGTCAAGGCCCCAGCATTTT. Residues: CASRGQSRPQHF.

V gene TRBV29-1 combines with J gene TRBJ2-7, with a possible D match to TRBD1 (5 bases). CDR3 length equals 16 residues. The germline V and J ends were trimmed by 4 bases and 2 bases, with 21 bases remaining between them. Per germline, CDR1 SQVTM and CDR2 ANQGSEA. CDR3 loop: CSVGYRLGQGTYEQYF. CDR3 nucleotide sequence: TGCAGCGTTGGTTACAGGCTCGGGCAGGGCACCTACGAGCAGTACTTC.

There are a few counts of this clonotype. The rearrangement uses TRBV27 and TRBJ1-6; D gene uncertain. This CDR3 region has 17 residues. Germline CDR1 and CDR2: MNHEY and SMNVEV (reference sequence). V was shortened by 5 bases and J by 0 bases, with 14 bases between the two germline ends. CDR3 protein: CASSPAGWDSYNSPLHF. CDR3 nucleotide sequence: TGTGCCAGCAGTCCAGCAGGTTGGGACTCCTATAATTCACCCCTCCACTTT.

This chain links TRBV11-2 with TRBJ1-4; TRBD1 agrees at 7 bases. Germline V CDR1 and CDR2: SGHAT, FQNNGV. The CDR3 runs 16 residues. With 5 bases clipped from V and 1 base from J, the junction kept 7 bases outside the gene matches. CDR3 nucleotide sequence: TGTGCCAGCAGCCCCGTCAGGGGGGGAACTAATGAAAAACTGTTTTTT. Its protein product is CASSPVRGGTNEKLFF.

To note about this clonotype: No conserved phenylalanine or tryptophan is present at the end of the CDR3, so a read error is the likely explanation. V gene TRBV7-4 combines with J gene TRBJ1-1; the D is unclear. The CDR3 consists of 11 residues. Between the trimmed V and J ends, which lost 4 bases and 2 bases, there was a span of 2 bases. CDR1 and CDR2 from the germline V gene are SGHVT and SQSDAQ. This CDR3 is CASSCNTEAFS. The CDR3 region has the DNA TGTGCCAGCAGCTGTAACACTGAAGCTTTCTCT.

This rearrangement joins TRBV6-6 to TRBJ1-1; D uncertain. Trimming removed 10 bases from V and 6 bases from J, with 12 bases in between. CDR1 is MNHNY, CDR2 SVGAGI, per germline (reference sequence). The CDR3 is made up of 11 amino acids. CDR3 protein: CATSRVSEAFF. DNA of the CDR3: TGTGCCACTAGCCGAGTTTCTGAAGCTTTCTTT.

The chain recombines TRBV5-1 with TRBJ1-2, with D maybe TRBD1 (6 bases). In germline, CDR1 is SGHRS, CDR2 YFSETQ. V was trimmed by 2 bases and J by 8 bases, leaving 10 bases between them. This CDR3 region has 12 residues. The CDR3 nucleotides are TGCGCCAGCAGCTTAAACAGGGACGGCTACACCTTC. As protein: CASSLNRDGYTF.

CDR3: CASSLGEADEQYF. In DNA form, the CDR3 reads TGTGCCAGCAGTTTAGGGGAGGCGGACGAGCAGTACTTC. The chain carries TRBV12-3 or TRBV12-4 and TRBJ2-7; a weak D match, TRBD2 (6 bases). Deletions cut 1 base from V and 5 bases from J, with 9 bases between. The CDR3 totals 13 residues.

This clonotype has a single count. The chain is built from TRBV20-1 and TRBJ2-3, with D unclear. Trimming shortened V by 0 bases and J by 0 bases, and 4 bases separated the two germline ends. CDR1 and CDR2 (germline): DFQATT, SNEGSKA (reference sequence). This CDR3 is 13 amino acids long. The CDR3 protein is CSARERSTDTQYF. In DNA, the CDR3 is TGCAGTGCTAGAGAGAGAAGCACAGATACGCAGTATTTT.

The chain uses TRBV12-3 or TRBV12-4 and TRBJ1-2, with D unclear. Trimming left V 7 bases short and J 4 bases short, with 10 bases between. The CDR3 contains 12 residues. CDR3 region: CASTRAPYGYTF. DNA of the CDR3: TGTGCCAGCACCCGGGCCCCCTATGGCTACACCTTC.